The 21 T cell receptor beta chains reported below all come from one sample, sequenced in a study of blood T cell repertoires in COVID-19. Sequencing was performed with immunoSEQ multiplex PCR; in TCRdb, only in-frame clones are kept and a portion is missing. The data show roughly 100,000 clones, about 80% seen once. The sequencing input was peripheral blood. The receptors shown here come from a man in his sixties with acute or convalescent COVID-19.

The CDR3 region is CASSRRGNTEAFF. The CDR3 bases are TGTGCCAGCAGCCGCCGGGGGAACACTGAAGCTTTCTTT. The chain combines TRBV3-1 (or the pseudogene TRBV3-2) with TRBJ1-1; D call uncertain. The V gene's germline CDR1 is LGHDT and CDR2 YNNKEL (reference sequence). V lost 4 bases to trimming and J lost 1 base, with 7 bases between them. The CDR3 is 13 residues long.

The J gene is TRBJ2-7, the V gene TRBV6-6; 9 bases map to TRBD2. CDR3 length equals 14 residues. Germline CDR1 reads MNHNY; CDR2 reads SVGAGI (reference sequence). Losses at the gene ends were 5 bases for V and 2 bases for J; bases not matched to a gene: 4. The CDR3 is CASSVRGGPYEQYV. The CDR3 DNA reads as TGTGCCAGCAGTGTGCGGGGGGGCCCCTACGAGCAGTACGTC.

The chain has TRBV19 and TRBJ2-4, with D unclear. Germline values: CDR1 LNHDA, CDR2 SQIVND (reference sequence). The CDR3 sequence is 16 residues long. Trimming shortened V by 5 bases and J by 3 bases, and 17 bases separated the two germline ends. CDR3 nucleotides: TGTGCCAGTAGTCCCTCGACTCTTGTTGACAAAAACATTCAGTACTTC. Protein product: CASSPSTLVDKNIQYF.

This rearrangement joins TRBV11-2 to TRBJ1-1; 7 nucleotides align to TRBD1. Germline lookup yields CDR1 SGHAT and CDR2 FQNNGV. This CDR3 region has 14 residues. V trimming: 5 bases; J trimming: 3 bases; junction bases outside the gene matches: 6. The CDR3 loop is CASSTYRGYTEAFF. In DNA, the CDR3 is TGTGCCAGCAGCACCTACAGGGGTTACACTGAAGCTTTCTTT.

The CDR3 here is CASSFRQGEKLFF. The DNA of the CDR3 is TGTGCCAGCAGCTTCCGTCAGGGTGAAAAACTGTTTTTT. The chain combines TRBV7-2 with TRBJ1-4, with TRBD1 as a possible D gene (5 bases). Trimming took 3 bases from V and 7 from J, leaving 9 bases between them. Germline loops: CDR1 SGHTA, CDR2 FQGNSA. The CDR3 is 13 residues long.

Ten or more counts support this clone. This sequence joins TRBV7-6 and TRBJ1-6; weak D call: TRBD1 (5 bases). Germline-derived CDR1 and CDR2 are SGHVS and FNYEAQ. The germline V and J ends were trimmed by 6 bases and 8 bases, with 26 bases remaining between them. The CDR3 is 18 amino acids. The CDR3 DNA sequence: TGTGCCAGCAGAGCAGGCCGGCTGGGGCGCTCCCTGTATTCACCCCTCCACTTT. This gives the protein CASRAGRLGRSLYSPLHF.

The chain joins TRBV24-1 to TRBJ2-5; maybe TRBD2 (5 bases). The CDR3 extends over 18 amino acids. Trimming took off 3 bases at V and 4 bases at J, with 23 bases between the two ends. Germline V CDR1 and CDR2: KGHDR, SFDVKD. CDR3 bases: TGTGCCACCAGTGATCCCCACAGCCGGCTCCGAGGGCCAGAGACCCAGTACTTC. As protein: CATSDPHSRLRGPETQYF.

The chain uses TRBV10-3 and TRBJ2-1; no clear D. Germline CDR1 ENHRY, CDR2 SYGVKD. Trimming removed 7 bases at V and 8 bases at J, with 9 bases between. This CDR3 comprises 11 residues. CDR3 DNA: TGTGCCATCACGGCTAGTCATGAGCAGTTCTTC. Protein product: CAITASHEQFF.

The chain carries TRBV29-1 and TRBJ2-2; tentative D call: TRBD1 (6 bases). Trimming pared 4 bases from V and 1 base from J, leaving 10 bases between. The CDR3 is 14 amino acids. Per germline, CDR1 SQVTM and CDR2 ANQGSEA. The CDR3 region is CSVAGTLNTGELFF. For the CDR3, the DNA is TGCAGCGTTGCTGGGACACTGAACACCGGGGAGCTGTTTTTT.

This chain uses TRBV6-5 with TRBJ1-4, with 8 bases aligning to TRBD1. J was trimmed by 5 bases and V by 7 bases; bases with no gene match: 6. Germline loops: CDR1 MNHEY, CDR2 SVGAGI. This CDR3 region has 14 residues. In nucleotides, the CDR3 is TGTGCCAGCAACTCTCGACAGGGGAATGAAAAACTGTTTTTT. It codes for CASNSRQGNEKLFF.

This chain uses TRBV6-1 with TRBJ2-7, with 7 positions matching TRBD1. In germline, CDR1 is MNHNS, CDR2 SASEGT. V lost 3 bases and J lost 3; bases outside the gene matches: 11. This CDR3 spans 16 amino acids. CDR3 nucleotides: TGTGCCAGCAGTGATAGGGTAGGGGGCGGTTACTACGAGCAGTACTTC. Translated, it gives CASSDRVGGGYYEQYF.

The chain employs TRBV7-6 and TRBJ1-2, with D maybe TRBD1 (5 bases). Germline V lookup: CDR1 SGHVS, CDR2 FNYEAQ. The CDR3 runs to 15 residues. V lost 2 bases and J lost 1, with 11 bases in between. The CDR3 here is CASSLTQGRNYGYTF. CDR3 DNA: TGTGCCAGCAGCTTAACGCAGGGCCGTAACTATGGCTACACCTTC.

This chain connects TRBV6-5 to TRBJ1-1; D uncertain. The germline V gene encodes CDR1 MNHEY and CDR2 SVGAGI. The CDR3 covers 13 residues. The ends were cut back, 6 bases at V and 2 bases at J, with 10 bases in the middle. In nucleotides, the CDR3 is TGTGCCAGCAGGCCCAGCGGAAACACTGAAGCTTTCTTT. It encodes CASRPSGNTEAFF.

The chain carries TRBV5-1 and TRBJ2-6; weak D call: TRBD1 (6 bases). CDR1 and CDR2 from the germline V gene are SGHRS and YFSETQ. The ends were cut back, 4 bases at V and 1 base at J, with 12 bases in the middle. This CDR3 spans 16 amino acids. CDR3 sequence: CASSRDTSSGANVLTF. The CDR3 DNA reads TGCGCCAGCAGCAGGGACACTTCTTCTGGGGCCAACGTCCTGACTTTC.

The chain is built from TRBV28 and TRBJ2-1, with D possibly being TRBD2 (5 bases). The V gene's germline CDR1 is MDHEN and CDR2 SYDVKM. Between the trimmed V and J ends, which lost 2 bases and 10 bases, there was a span of 9 bases. This CDR3 has 12 amino acids. This chain's CDR3 is CASSLDYGEQFF. The CDR3 nucleotides read TGTGCCAGCAGTTTAGACTATGGGGAGCAGTTCTTC.

The chain has TRBV6-4 and TRBJ1-4; D not certain. The CDR3 spans 13 residues. From germline, CDR1 is MRHNA and CDR2 SNTAGT. V lost 4 bases and J lost 7, with 10 bases in between. The CDR3 protein is CASSVRRFEKLFF. In nucleotides, the CDR3 is TGTGCCAGCAGTGTCCGTAGATTTGAAAAACTGTTTTTT.

The genes are TRBV7-2 and TRBJ2-2; 10 bases line up with TRBD2. This CDR3 contains 16 residues. Germline V gives CDR1 SGHTA, CDR2 FQGNSA. V trimming: 5 bases; J trimming: 5 bases; junction bases outside the gene matches: 8. The CDR3 bases are TGTGCCAGCAGCCTCGCCGGGACTAGCGTTACCGGGGAGCTGTTTTTT. As protein: CASSLAGTSVTGELFF.

J is TRBJ1-1 and V is TRBV6-5, with 8 bases fitting TRBD1. Unmatched junction bases numbered 8, after V lost 6 bases and J lost 5 bases. Germline loops: CDR1 MNHEY, CDR2 SVGAGI. The length of the CDR3 is 14 residues. The chain's CDR3 is CASRKDRVGTEAFF. For the CDR3, the DNA is TGTGCCAGCAGGAAGGACAGGGTGGGGACTGAAGCTTTCTTT.

This rearrangement joins TRBV6-2 or TRBV6-3 to TRBJ2-1, with D unresolved. The CDR3 contains 15 residues. Trimming took off 2 bases at V and 1 base at J, with 9 bases between the two ends. Germline V gene sequence: CDR1 MNHEY, CDR2 SVGEGT. The CDR3 DNA sequence: TGTGCCAGCAGTTACCAATCCAGGTCCTACAATGAGCAGTTCTTC. This sequence encodes CASSYQSRSYNEQFF.

The V call is TRBV30, the J call TRBJ1-2; 8 nucleotides match TRBD1. The J segment lost 4 bases and the V segment lost 8 bases, leaving 6 bases of the junction unmatched. The V gene's germline CDR1 is GTSNPN and CDR2 SVGIG (reference sequence). The CDR3 loop spans 12 amino acids. CDR3 region: CALTTGGYGYTF. In DNA, the CDR3 is TGTGCCCTTACCACAGGGGGCTATGGCTACACCTTC. Full variable domain (rest looked up from reference TRBV30 and TRBJ1-2): SQTIHQWPATLVQPVGSPLSLECTVEGTSNPNLYWYRQAAGRGLQLLFYSVGIGQISSEVPQNLSASRPQDRQFILSSKKLLLSDSGFYLCALTTGGYGYTFGSGTRLTVV.

The chain carries TRBV7-8 and TRBJ1-1, with 10 bases lining up with TRBD1. Germline loops: CDR1 SGHVS, CDR2 FQNEAQ. The CDR3 runs 16 residues. The V segment lost 5 bases and the J segment 7 bases; nucleotides outside the gene matches: 13. CDR3 region: CASSPQDRQGAFEAFF. The CDR3 nucleotides are TGTGCCAGCAGCCCCCAGGATCGACAGGGGGCCTTTGAAGCTTTCTTT.